Listed below are T cell receptor beta chains from one sample, sequenced in a study of blood T cell repertoires in COVID-19. Using immunoSEQ multiplex PCR, the repertoire was profiled, and TCRdb retains in-frame clones only, with some absent. In the table there are about 500,000 clones, about 91% of which are singletons. Specimen: peripheral blood. Source of these receptors: a man between 18 and 29 years old with COVID-19, enrolled during active disease. Each CDR3 is given with its conserved first and last residue. The D gene is left open where the match is weak. Some rows have no size entry. The others give once, few or many, or a class for an expanded clone.

abundance: .
v_gene: TRBV29-1
d_gene: .
j_gene: TRBJ1-1
CDR3aa: CSVAGRLNTEAFF
CDR3nt: TGCAGCGTTGCGGGTAGACTGAACACTGAAGCTTTCTTT

abundance: .
v_gene: TRBV5-1
d_gene: .
j_gene: TRBJ2-5
CDR3aa: CASSLGGTQETQYF
CDR3nt: TGCGCCAGCAGCTTGGGGGGGACTCAAGAGACCCAGTACTTC

abundance: .
v_gene: TRBV5-1
d_gene: .
j_gene: TRBJ2-5
CDR3aa: CASSSTRGGETQYF
CDR3nt: TGCGCCAGCAGCTCCACCCGGGGTGGGGAGACCCAGTACTTC

abundance: once
v_gene: TRBV4-1
d_gene: .
j_gene: TRBJ2-1
CDR3aa: CASSQSVGTDRINEQFF
CDR3nt: TGCGCCAGCAGCCAGTCGGTGGGGACCGACAGGATCAATGAGCAGTTCTTC

abundance: .
v_gene: TRBV28
d_gene: TRBD2
j_gene: TRBJ2-2
CDR3aa: CASRPPGLAGSSTGELFF
CDR3nt: TGTGCCAGCAGACCGCCGGGACTAGCGGGAAGCAGCACCGGGGAGCTGTTTTTT

abundance: .
v_gene: TRBV27
d_gene: TRBD2
j_gene: TRBJ2-1
CDR3aa: CASSRTGTRYNEQFF
CDR3nt: TGTGCCAGCAGTCGAACCGGGACTAGATACAATGAGCAGTTCTTC

abundance: once
v_gene: TRBV30
d_gene: .
j_gene: TRBJ2-3
CDR3aa: CAWSVGGVRADTQYF
CDR3nt: TGTGCCTGGAGTGTAGGGGGAGTGAGGGCAGATACGCAGTATTTT

abundance: .
v_gene: TRBV12-3/TRBV12-4
d_gene: .
j_gene: TRBJ1-1
CDR3aa: CASSLGGAEAFF
CDR3nt: TGTGCCAGCAGTTTAGGGGGGGCTGAAGCTTTCTTT

abundance: .
v_gene: TRBV7-9
d_gene: .
j_gene: TRBJ1-6
CDR3aa: CASSSSGAGGSPLHF
CDR3nt: TGTGCCAGCAGCTCATCCGGGGCCGGAGGGTCACCCCTCCACTTT

abundance: .
v_gene: TRBV19
d_gene: .
j_gene: TRBJ2-1
CDR3aa: CASSNGGTYNEQFF
CDR3nt: TGTGCCAGTAGTAACGGGGGAACCTACAATGAGCAGTTCTTC

abundance: .
v_gene: TRBV19
d_gene: .
j_gene: TRBJ2-2
CDR3aa: CASSVQVAPGELFF
CDR3nt: TGTGCCAGTAGTGTACAGGTAGCCCCCGGGGAGCTGTTTTTT

abundance: .
v_gene: TRBV6-6
d_gene: TRBD2
j_gene: TRBJ2-3
CDR3aa: CASSRLAGAPKFTDTQYF
CDR3nt: TGTGCCAGCAGTCGACTAGCGGGAGCACCTAAATTCACAGATACGCAGTATTTT

abundance: .
v_gene: TRBV12-5
d_gene: .
j_gene: TRBJ2-2
CDR3aa: CASGPTGVGTGELFF
CDR3nt: TGTGCTAGTGGTCCTACCGGGGTGGGCACCGGGGAGCTGTTTTTT

abundance: .
v_gene: TRBV19
d_gene: .
j_gene: TRBJ2-5
CDR3aa: CASTGGETQYF
CDR3nt: TGTGCCAGTACAGGGGGGGAGACCCAGTACTTC

abundance: .
v_gene: TRBV6-2/TRBV6-3
d_gene: .
j_gene: TRBJ2-6
CDR3aa: CASSYVFSGANVLTF
CDR3nt: TGTGCCAGCAGTTACGTATTCTCTGGGGCCAACGTCCTGACTTTC

abundance: .
v_gene: TRBV6-5
d_gene: .
j_gene: TRBJ1-5
CDR3aa: CASSYHLRNQPQHF
CDR3nt: TGTGCCAGCAGTTACCACTTGAGGAATCAGCCCCAGCATTTT